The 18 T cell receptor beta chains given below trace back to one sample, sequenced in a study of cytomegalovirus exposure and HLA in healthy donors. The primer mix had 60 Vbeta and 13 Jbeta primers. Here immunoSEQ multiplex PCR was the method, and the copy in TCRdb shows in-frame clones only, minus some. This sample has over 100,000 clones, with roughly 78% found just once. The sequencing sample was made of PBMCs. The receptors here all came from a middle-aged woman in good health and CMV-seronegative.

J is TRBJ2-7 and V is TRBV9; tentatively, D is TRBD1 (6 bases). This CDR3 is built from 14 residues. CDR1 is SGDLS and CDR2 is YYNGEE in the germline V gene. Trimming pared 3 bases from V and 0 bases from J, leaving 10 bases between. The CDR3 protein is CASSETGSSYEQYF. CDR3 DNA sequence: TGTGCCAGCAGCGAAACAGGGAGCTCCTACGAGCAGTACTTC.

The CDR3 sequence is CASKTSGSSTDTQYF. The CDR3 DNA is TGTGCCAGTAAGACTAGCGGCTCTAGCACAGATACGCAGTATTTT. J is TRBJ2-3 and V is TRBV19, with 9 bases aligning to TRBD2. After removal of 7 bases from V and 0 bases from J, the junction contained 5 bases not matched to a gene. Germline CDR1 LNHDA, CDR2 SQIVND (reference sequence). The CDR3 has 15 amino acids.

CDR3 in DNA: TGTGCCAGCAGCTTAGTTAGCGGGATTACCTACGAGCAGTACTTC. This encodes CASSLVSGITYEQYF. J is TRBJ2-7 and V is TRBV7-2; 8 bases fit TRBD2. The CDR3 totals 15 residues. The V and J ends lost 1 base and 2 bases, in that order; junction bases with no gene match: 4. CDR1 SGHTA and CDR2 FQGNSA come from the germline V gene.

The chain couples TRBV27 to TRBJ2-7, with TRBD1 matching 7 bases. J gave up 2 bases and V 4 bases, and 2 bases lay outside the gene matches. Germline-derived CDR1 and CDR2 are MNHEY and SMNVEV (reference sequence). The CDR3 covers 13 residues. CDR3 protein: CASSSGQTYEQYF. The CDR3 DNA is TGTGCCAGCAGTTCGGGACAGACCTACGAGCAGTACTTC.

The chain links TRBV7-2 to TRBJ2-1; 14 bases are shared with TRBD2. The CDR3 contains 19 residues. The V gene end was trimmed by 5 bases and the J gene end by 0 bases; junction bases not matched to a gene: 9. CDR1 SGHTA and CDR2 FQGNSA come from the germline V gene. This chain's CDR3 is CASSLGGLAGVGSYNEQFF. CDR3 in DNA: TGTGCCAGCAGCCTGGGGGGACTAGCGGGAGTAGGCTCCTACAATGAGCAGTTCTTC.

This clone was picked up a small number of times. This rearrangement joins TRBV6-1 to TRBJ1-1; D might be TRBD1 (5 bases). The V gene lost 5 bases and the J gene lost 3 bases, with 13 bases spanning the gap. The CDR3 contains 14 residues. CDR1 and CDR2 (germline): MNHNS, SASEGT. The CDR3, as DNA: TGTGCCAGCAGTTATGGGGGAGGGTACACTGAAGCTTTCTTT. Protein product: CASSYGGGYTEAFF.

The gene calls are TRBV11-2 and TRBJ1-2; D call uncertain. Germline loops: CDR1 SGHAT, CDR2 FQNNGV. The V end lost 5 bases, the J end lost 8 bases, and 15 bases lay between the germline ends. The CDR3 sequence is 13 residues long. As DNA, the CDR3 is TGTGCCAGCAGCCAACACAGCAGCCGGGGCTACACCTTC. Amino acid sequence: CASSQHSSRGYTF.

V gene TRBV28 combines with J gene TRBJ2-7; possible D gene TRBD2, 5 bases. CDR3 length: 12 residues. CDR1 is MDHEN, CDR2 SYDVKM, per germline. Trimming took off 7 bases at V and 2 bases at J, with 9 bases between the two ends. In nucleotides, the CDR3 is TGTGCCAGCAACCGGGGTCCCTACGAGCAGTACTTC. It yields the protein CASNRGPYEQYF.

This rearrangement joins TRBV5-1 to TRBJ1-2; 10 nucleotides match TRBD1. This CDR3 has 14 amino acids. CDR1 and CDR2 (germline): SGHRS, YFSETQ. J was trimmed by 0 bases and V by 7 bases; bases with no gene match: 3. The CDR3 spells CASGQGVANYGYTF. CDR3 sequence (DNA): TGCGCCAGCGGACAGGGGGTCGCTAACTATGGCTACACCTTC. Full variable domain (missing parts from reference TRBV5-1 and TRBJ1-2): KAGVTQTPRYLIKTRGQQVTLSCSPISGHRSVSWYQQTPGQGLQFLFEYFSETQRNKGNFPGRFSGRQFSNSRSEMNVSTLELGDSALYLCASGQGVANYGYTFGSGTRLTVV.

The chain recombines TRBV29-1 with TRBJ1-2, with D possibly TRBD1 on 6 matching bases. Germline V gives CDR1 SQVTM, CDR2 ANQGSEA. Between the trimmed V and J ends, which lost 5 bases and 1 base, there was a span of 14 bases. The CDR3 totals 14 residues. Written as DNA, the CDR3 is TGCAGCGTTAGTCCCGGACAGCTTAACTATGGCTACACCTTC. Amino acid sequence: CSVSPGQLNYGYTF.

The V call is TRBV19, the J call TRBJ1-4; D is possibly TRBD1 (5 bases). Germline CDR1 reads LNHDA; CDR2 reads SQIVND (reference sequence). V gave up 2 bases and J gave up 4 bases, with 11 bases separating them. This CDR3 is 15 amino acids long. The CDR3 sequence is CASSIRWGDNEKLFF. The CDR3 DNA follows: TGTGCCAGTAGTATAAGGTGGGGGGATAATGAAAAACTGTTTTTT.

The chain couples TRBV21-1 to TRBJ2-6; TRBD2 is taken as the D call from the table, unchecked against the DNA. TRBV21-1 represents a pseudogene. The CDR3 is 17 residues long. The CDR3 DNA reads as TGTGCCAGCAGCAAAAAGAGACTTCTCTCTGGGGCCAACGTCCTGACTTTC. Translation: CASSKKRLLSGANVLTF.

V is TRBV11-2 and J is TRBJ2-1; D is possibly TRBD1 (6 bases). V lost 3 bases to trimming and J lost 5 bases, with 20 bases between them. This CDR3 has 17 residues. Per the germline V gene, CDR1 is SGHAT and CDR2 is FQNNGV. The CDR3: CASSFRRGGVGNNEQFF. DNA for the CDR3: TGTGCCAGCAGCTTCCGTCGAGGGGGAGTGGGGAACAATGAGCAGTTCTTC. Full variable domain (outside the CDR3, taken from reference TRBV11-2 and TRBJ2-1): EAGVAQSPRYKIIEKRQSVAFWCNPISGHATLYWYQQILGQGPKLLIQFQNNGVVDDSQLPKDRFSAERLKGVDSTLKIQPAKLEDSAVYLCASSFRRGGVGNNEQFFGPGTRLTVL.

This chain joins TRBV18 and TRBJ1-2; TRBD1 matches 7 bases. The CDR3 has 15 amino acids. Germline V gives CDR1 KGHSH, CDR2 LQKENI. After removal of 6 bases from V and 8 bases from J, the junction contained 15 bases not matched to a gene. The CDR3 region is CASSFGQAGYRGYTF. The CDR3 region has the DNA TGTGCCAGCTCCTTCGGACAGGCGGGCTATCGGGGCTACACCTTC.

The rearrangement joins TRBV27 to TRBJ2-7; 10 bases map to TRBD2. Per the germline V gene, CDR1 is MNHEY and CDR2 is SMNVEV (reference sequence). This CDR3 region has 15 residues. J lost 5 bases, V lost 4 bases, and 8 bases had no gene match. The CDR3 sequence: CASSSGTGLANEQYF. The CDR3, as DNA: TGTGCCAGCAGTTCCGGAACGGGACTAGCGAACGAGCAGTACTTC.

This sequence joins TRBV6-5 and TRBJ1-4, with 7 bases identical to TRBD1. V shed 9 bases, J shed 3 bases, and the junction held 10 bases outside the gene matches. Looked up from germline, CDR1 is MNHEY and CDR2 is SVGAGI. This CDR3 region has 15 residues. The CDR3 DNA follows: TGTGCCAGTGGACCGTCAGGGGGACCTAATGAAAAACTGTTTTTT. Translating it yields CASGPSGGPNEKLFF.

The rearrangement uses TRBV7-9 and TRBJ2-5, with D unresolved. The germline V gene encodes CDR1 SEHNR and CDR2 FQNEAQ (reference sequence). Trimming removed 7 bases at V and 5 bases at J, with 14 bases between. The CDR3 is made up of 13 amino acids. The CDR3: CASNLPEEETQYF. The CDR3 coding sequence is TGTGCCAGCAACCTGCCCGAGGAGGAGACCCAGTACTTC.

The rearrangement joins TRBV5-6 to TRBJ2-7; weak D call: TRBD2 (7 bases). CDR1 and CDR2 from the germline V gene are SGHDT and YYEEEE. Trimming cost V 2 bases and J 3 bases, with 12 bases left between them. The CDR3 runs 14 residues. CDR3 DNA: TGTGCCAGCAGCTTAGGCGGGGGCCTCTACGAGCAGTACTTC. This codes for CASSLGGGLYEQYF.